The rows below give T cell receptor beta chains drawn from one sample of a study of T cell repertoires in cytomegalovirus infection. These TCRs are of unknown antigen specificity. TCRdb reprocessed the reads via MiXCR and lists one record per CDR3 protein. The data show fewer than 900,000 distinct CDR3 sequences, with 25% to 30% seen just once and about 12% held by the top ten. Sample: cultured CD8+ T cells from PBMCs, taken from culture after CMV antigen stimulation. The origin of the receptors is a human donor in good health (CMV status not recorded). Some clones in this sample may be carry-over from other donors' samples. The CDR3 runs from the conserved cysteine through the conserved F or W. The D gene is left open where the match is weak. Not every row has a clone size; where given, it reads once, few, many or a size class.

V gene: TRBV7-2; J gene: TRBJ2-5; clone size: -; D gene: -; CDR3 DNA: TGTGCCAGCAGCTTAAGTGGGGTGCCTCCGGACGAGACCCAGTACTTC; CDR3 protein: CASSLSGVPPDETQYF
V gene: TRBV5-6; J gene: TRBJ1-1; clone size: few; D gene: -; CDR3 DNA: TGTGCCAGCAGCTTGGAGGTGACCATGAACACTGAAGCTTTCTTT; CDR3 protein: CASSLEVTMNTEAFF
V gene: TRBV24-1; J gene: TRBJ2-5; clone size: -; D gene: -; CDR3 DNA: TGTACCACCAGTGACCGCCGGGCCCCGGACGAGACCCAGTACTTC; CDR3 protein: CTTSDRRAPDETQYF
V gene: TRBV7-2; J gene: TRBJ2-1; clone size: many; D gene: -; CDR3 DNA: TGTGCCAGCAGCCAGGGGTGGACACTGAACAATGAGCAGTTCTTC; CDR3 protein: CASSQGWTLNNEQFF
V gene: TRBV28; J gene: TRBJ2-2; clone size: -; D gene: -; CDR3 DNA: TGTGCCAGCAGTCCTCCGGTCACCGGGGAGCTGTTTTTT; CDR3 protein: CASSPPVTGELFF
V gene: TRBV20-1; J gene: TRBJ2-7; clone size: -; D gene: -; CDR3 DNA: TGCAGTGTTAGGACAGCGAGCTACGAGCAGTACTTC; CDR3 protein: CSVRTASYEQYF
V gene: TRBV27; J gene: TRBJ1-5; clone size: -; D gene: -; CDR3 DNA: TGTGCCAGCAGTTTTTGGGCAAGCAATCAGCCCCAGCATTTT; CDR3 protein: CASSFWASNQPQHF
V gene: TRBV6-1; J gene: TRBJ2-1; clone size: few; D gene: TRBD2; CDR3 DNA: TGTGCCAGCAGTATAGCGGGGTCCTGGAATGAGCAGTTCTTC; CDR3 protein: CASSIAGSWNEQFF
V gene: TRBV29-1; J gene: TRBJ1-2; clone size: -; D gene: TRBD1; CDR3 DNA: TGCAGCGTTAGGGACAGGGCTGGCTACACCTTC; CDR3 protein: CSVRDRAGYTF
V gene: TRBV14; J gene: TRBJ1-2; clone size: once; D gene: -; CDR3 DNA: TGTGCCAGCAGCCAATTAGACAGCTACACCTTC; CDR3 protein: CASSQLDSYTF
V gene: TRBV15; J gene: TRBJ2-4; clone size: -; D gene: -; CDR3 DNA: TGTGCCACCAGCAGAGATCAGAACGCCAAAAACATTCAGTACTTC; CDR3 protein: CATSRDQNAKNIQYF